This is a list of T cell receptor beta chains from one sample in a study of T-cell reconstitution after alpha-beta-depleted transplantation in children. Each CDR3 protein gets one entry after TCRdb re-called the PCR reads with MiXCR. Of 280,000 or so distinct CDR3 sequences in the sample, under 14% were seen once. This sample comprised peripheral blood, obtained 180 days after TCRalphabeta/CD19-depleted stem cell transplant. Receptors were obtained from a male patient between 2 and 15 years old who had a stem cell transplant for chronic granulomatous disease, so the T cells may come from the graft donor. CDR3s include the opening cysteine and the closing phenylalanine or tryptophan. D genes are given only for firm matches. A clone size is listed for some rows: how often the clone was seen (once, few, many), or a class if it is expanded.

>TRBV3-1|TRBJ2-5|15|TRBD1|many
TGTGCCAGCAGCCAAGGGACAGGGCTACAAGAGACCCAGTACTTC
CASSQGTGLQETQYF
>TRBV15|TRBJ2-7|15|.|many
TGTGCCACCAGCAGATCTGAACCAGGGGCCTACGAGCAGTACTTC
CATSRSEPGAYEQYF
>TRBV20-1|TRBJ2-1|14|TRBD2|many
TGCAGTGCTAGAGTGGGACTAGCGGGTGGAGAGCAGTTCTTC
CSARVGLAGGEQFF
>TRBV12-3/TRBV12-4|TRBJ2-1|13|.|.
TGTGCCAGCAGTTTGAAAGGGATTGCTGAGCAGTTCTTC
CASSLKGIAEQFF
>TRBV20-1|TRBJ2-7|13|TRBD2|many
TGCAGTGTGTCGACTAGCGGACAATACGAGCAGTACTTC
CSVSTSGQYEQYF
>TRBV10-3|TRBJ2-1|12|.|many
TGTGCCATCAGTGAAGGGGTGACTGGAGAGTTCTTC
CAISEGVTGEFF
>TRBV6-1|TRBJ2-3|14|TRBD1|many
TGTGCCAGCAGTAAGACAGGGAGCACAGATACGCAGTATTTT
CASSKTGSTDTQYF
>TRBV12-3/TRBV12-4|TRBJ2-1|14|TRBD2|many
TGTGCCAGCAGGGCCGACGGAGCGGGGAATGAGCAGTTCTTC
CASRADGAGNEQFF
>TRBV9|TRBJ2-5|17|.|many
TGTGCCAGCAGCCCCGGGGTGGTCACCTGGGCCCAAGAGACCCAGTACTTC
CASSPGVVTWAQETQYF
>TRBV20-1|TRBJ2-5|16|.|many
TGCAGTGCTAGGTTCCGTGGACACGCCTTCCAAGAGACCCAGTACTTC
CSARFRGHAFQETQYF
>TRBV10-3|TRBJ2-7|15|TRBD2|many
TGTGCCATCAGTGAGAGGGAGGGACTAGCCTACGAGCAGTACTTC
CAISEREGLAYEQYF
>TRBV12-3/TRBV12-4|TRBJ2-4|14|.|.
TGTGCCAGCAGTTTCCAGTTAGCCAAAAACATTCAGTACTTC
CASSFQLAKNIQYF
>TRBV15|TRBJ1-3|13|.|few
TGTGCCACCAGCAGAGATACGGCGGACACCATATATTTT
CATSRDTADTIYF
>TRBV19|TRBJ2-7|15|.|many
TGTGCCAGTAGTATGGCGGCGGGACGGTATTACGAGCAGTACTTC
CASSMAAGRYYEQYF